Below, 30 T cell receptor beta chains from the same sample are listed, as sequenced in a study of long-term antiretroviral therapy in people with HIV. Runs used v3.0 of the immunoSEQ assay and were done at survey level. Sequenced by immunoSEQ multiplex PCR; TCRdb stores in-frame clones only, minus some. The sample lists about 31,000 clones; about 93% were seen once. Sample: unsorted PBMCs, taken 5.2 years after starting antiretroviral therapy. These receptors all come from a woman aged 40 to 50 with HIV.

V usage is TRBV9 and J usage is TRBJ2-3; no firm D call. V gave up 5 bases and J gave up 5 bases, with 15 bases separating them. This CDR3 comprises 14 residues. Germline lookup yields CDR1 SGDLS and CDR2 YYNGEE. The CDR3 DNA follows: TGTGCCAGCAGGTCTTCCGGAGCAGGAGATACGCAGTATTTT. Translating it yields CASRSSGAGDTQYF.

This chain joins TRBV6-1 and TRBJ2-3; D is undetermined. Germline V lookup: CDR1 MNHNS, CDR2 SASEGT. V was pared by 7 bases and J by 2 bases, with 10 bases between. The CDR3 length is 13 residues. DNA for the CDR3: TGTGCCAGCATTACGTACTACACAGATACGCAGTATTTT. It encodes CASITYYTDTQYF.

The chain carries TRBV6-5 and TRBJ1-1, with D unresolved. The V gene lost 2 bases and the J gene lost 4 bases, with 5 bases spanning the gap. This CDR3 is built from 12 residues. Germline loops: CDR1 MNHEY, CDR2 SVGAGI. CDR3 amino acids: CASSYGSTEAFF. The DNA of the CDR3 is TGTGCCAGCAGTTACGGGAGCACTGAAGCTTTCTTT.

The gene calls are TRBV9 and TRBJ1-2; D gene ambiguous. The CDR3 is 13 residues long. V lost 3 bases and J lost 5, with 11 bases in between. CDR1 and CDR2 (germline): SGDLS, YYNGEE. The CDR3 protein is CASSANVGYGYTF. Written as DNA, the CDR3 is TGTGCCAGCAGCGCTAATGTGGGGTATGGCTACACCTTC.

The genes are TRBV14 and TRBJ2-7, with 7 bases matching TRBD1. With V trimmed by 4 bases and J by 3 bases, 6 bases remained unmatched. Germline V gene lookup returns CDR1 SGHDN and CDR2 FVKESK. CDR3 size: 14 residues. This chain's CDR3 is CASSLIGTDYEQYF. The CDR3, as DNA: TGTGCCAGCAGCCTGATTGGGACAGACTACGAGCAGTACTTC.

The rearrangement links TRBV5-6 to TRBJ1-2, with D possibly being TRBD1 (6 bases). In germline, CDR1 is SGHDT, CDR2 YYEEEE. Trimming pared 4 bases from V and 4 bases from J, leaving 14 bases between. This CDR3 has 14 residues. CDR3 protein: CASSVTGYGYGYTF. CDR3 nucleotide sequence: TGTGCCAGCAGCGTCACAGGGTACGGCTATGGCTACACCTTC.

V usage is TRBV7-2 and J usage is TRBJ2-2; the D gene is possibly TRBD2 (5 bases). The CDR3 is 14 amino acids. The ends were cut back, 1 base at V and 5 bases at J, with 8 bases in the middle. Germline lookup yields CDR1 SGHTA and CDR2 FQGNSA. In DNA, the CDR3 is TGTGCCAGCAGCTTAGATTGGACTACCGGGGAGCTGTTTTTT. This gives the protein CASSLDWTTGELFF.

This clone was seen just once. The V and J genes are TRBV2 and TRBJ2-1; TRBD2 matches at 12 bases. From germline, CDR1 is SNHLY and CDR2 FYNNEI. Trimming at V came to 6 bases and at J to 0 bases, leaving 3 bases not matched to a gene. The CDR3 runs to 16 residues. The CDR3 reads CASRRGLAGSYNEQFF. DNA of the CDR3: TGTGCCAGCAGGCGGGGACTAGCGGGCTCCTACAATGAGCAGTTCTTC.

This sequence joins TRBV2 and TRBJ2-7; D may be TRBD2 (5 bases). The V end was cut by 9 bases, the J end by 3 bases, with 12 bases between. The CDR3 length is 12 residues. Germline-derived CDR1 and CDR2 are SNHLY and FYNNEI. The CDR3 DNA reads TGTGCCAGTCTAGGACTCAACTACGAGCAGTACTTC. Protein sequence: CASLGLNYEQYF.

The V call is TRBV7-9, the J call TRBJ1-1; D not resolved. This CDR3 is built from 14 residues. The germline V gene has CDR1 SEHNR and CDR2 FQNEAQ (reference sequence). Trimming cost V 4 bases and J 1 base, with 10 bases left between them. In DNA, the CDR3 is TGTGCCAGCAGCTCCCCAGTTGGGAACACTGAAGCTTTCTTT. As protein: CASSSPVGNTEAFF.

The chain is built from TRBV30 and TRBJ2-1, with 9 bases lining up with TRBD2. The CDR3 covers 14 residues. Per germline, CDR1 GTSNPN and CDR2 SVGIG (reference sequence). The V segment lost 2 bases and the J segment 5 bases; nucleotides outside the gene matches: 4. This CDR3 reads CAWSLAGGDNEQFF. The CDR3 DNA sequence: TGTGCCTGGAGTCTGGCGGGAGGGGACAATGAGCAGTTCTTC.

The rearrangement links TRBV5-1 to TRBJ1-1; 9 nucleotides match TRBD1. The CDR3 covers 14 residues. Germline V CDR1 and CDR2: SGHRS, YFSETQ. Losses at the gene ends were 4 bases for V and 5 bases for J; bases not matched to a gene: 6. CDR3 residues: CASSIGTGRTEAFF. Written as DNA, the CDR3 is TGCGCCAGCAGCATCGGGACAGGGAGAACTGAAGCTTTCTTT.

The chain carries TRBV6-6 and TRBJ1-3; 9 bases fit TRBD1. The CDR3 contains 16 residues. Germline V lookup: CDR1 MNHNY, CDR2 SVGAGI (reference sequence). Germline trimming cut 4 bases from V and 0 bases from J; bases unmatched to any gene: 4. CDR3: CASSSGQGFSGNTIYF. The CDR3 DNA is TGTGCCAGCAGTTCGGGACAGGGATTCTCTGGAAACACCATATATTTT.

The CDR3 sequence: CASSSGQSVNTEAFF. The CDR3 DNA is TGTGCCAGTAGTTCCGGACAGTCAGTGAACACTGAAGCTTTCTTT. V is TRBV19 and J is TRBJ1-1, with a possible D match to TRBD1 (6 bases). This CDR3 has 15 amino acids. The germline V gene has CDR1 LNHDA and CDR2 SQIVND (reference sequence). The ends were cut back, 5 bases at V and 0 bases at J, with 13 bases in the middle. The variable domain in full, with the rest retrieved from reference TRBV19 and TRBJ1-1, is DGGITQSPKYLFRKEGQNVTLSCEQNLNHDAMYWYRQDPGQGLRLIYYSQIVNDFQKGDIAEGYSVSREKKESFPLTVTSAQKNPTAFYLCASSSGQSVNTEAFFGQGTRLTVV.

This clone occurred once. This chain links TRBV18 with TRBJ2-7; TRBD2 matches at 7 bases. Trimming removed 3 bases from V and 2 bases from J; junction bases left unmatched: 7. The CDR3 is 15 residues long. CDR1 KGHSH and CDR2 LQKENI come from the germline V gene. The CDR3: CASSPALAATYEQYF. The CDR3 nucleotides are TGTGCCAGCTCACCGGCGCTAGCGGCCACCTACGAGCAGTACTTC. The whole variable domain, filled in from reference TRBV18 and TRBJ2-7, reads NAGVMQNPRHLVRRRGQEARLRCSPMKGHSHVYWYRQLPEEGLKFMVYLQKENIIDESGMPKERFSAEFPKEGPSILRIQQVVRGDSAAYFCASSPALAATYEQYFGPGTRLTVT.

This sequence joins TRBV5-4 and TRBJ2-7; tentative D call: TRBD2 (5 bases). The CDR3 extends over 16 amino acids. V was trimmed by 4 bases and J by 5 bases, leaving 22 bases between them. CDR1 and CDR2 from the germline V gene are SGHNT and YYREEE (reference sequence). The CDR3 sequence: CASSPGSGRVLHEQYF. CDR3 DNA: TGTGCCAGCAGCCCCGGCAGTGGGCGGGTACTCCACGAGCAGTACTTC.

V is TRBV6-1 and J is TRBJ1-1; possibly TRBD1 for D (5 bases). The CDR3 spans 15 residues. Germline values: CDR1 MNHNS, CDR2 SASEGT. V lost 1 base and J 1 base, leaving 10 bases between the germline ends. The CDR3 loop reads CASSEEGRGNTEAFF. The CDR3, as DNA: TGTGCCAGCAGTGAAGAAGGGAGGGGGAACACTGAAGCTTTCTTT.

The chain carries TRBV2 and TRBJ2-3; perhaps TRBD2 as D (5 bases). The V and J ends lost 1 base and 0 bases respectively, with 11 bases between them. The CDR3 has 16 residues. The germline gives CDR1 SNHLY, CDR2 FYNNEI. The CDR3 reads CASSEGLATSTDTQYF. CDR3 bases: TGTGCCAGCAGTGAAGGGCTAGCAACTAGCACAGATACGCAGTATTTT.

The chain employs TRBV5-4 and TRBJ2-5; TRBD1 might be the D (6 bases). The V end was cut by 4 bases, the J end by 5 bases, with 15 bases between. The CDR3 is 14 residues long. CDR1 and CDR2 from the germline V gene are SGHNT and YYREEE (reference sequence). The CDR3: CASSVRGRGETQYF. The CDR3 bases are TGTGCCAGCAGCGTCAGGGGACGTGGGGAGACCCAGTACTTC. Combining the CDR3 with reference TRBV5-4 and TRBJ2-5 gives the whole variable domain ETGVTQSPTHLIKTRGQQVTLRCSSQSGHNTVSWYQQALGQGPQFIFQYYREEENGRGNFPPRFSGLQFPNYSSELNVNALELDDSALYLCASSVRGRGETQYFGPGTRLLVL.

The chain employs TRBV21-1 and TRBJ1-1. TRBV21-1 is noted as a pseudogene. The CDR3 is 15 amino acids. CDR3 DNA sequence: TGTGCCAGCAGTCCGACTCAACGTACAGAAACTGAAGCTTTCTTT. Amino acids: CASSPTQRTETEAFF.

The CDR3 spells CASRSGTSGSRKETQYF. The CDR3 DNA follows: TGCGCCAGCAGGAGCGGGACTAGCGGGAGTAGAAAAGAGACCCAGTACTTC. The rearrangement links TRBV5-1 to TRBJ2-5, with 14 nucleotides matching TRBD2. Per germline, CDR1 SGHRS and CDR2 YFSETQ. There are 17 residues in the CDR3. Trimming at V came to 5 bases and at J to 3 bases, leaving 9 bases not matched to a gene.

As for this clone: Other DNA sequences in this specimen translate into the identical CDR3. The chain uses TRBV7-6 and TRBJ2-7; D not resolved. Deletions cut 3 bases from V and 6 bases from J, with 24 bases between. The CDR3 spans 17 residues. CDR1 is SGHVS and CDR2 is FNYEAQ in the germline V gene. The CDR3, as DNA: TGTGCCAGCAGCTTGAAGACCTCCGGGTCTCCGTCGGGCGAGCAGTACTTC. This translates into CASSLKTSGSPSGEQYF.

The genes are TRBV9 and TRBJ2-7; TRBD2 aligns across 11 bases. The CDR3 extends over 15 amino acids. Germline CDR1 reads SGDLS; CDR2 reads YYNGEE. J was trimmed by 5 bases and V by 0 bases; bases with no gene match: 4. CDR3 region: CASSVEGLAVDEQYF. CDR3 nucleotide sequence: TGTGCCAGCAGCGTAGAGGGACTAGCGGTGGACGAGCAGTACTTC. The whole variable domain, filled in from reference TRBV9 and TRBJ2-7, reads DSGVTQTPKHLITATGQRVTLRCSPRSGDLSVYWYQQSLDQGLQFLIQYYNGEERAKGNILERFSAQQFPDLHSELNLSSLELGDSALYFCASSVEGLAVDEQYFGPGTRLTVT.

The CDR3 is CASSDSWAGELFF. CDR3 bases: TGTGCCAGCAGTGATTCGTGGGCCGGGGAGCTGTTTTTT. V usage is TRBV6-4 and J usage is TRBJ2-2; D is unclear. V dropped 3 bases and J dropped 6 bases, with 8 bases sitting between them. This CDR3 has 13 amino acids. Germline V gene data show CDR1 as MRHNA and CDR2 as SNTAGT.

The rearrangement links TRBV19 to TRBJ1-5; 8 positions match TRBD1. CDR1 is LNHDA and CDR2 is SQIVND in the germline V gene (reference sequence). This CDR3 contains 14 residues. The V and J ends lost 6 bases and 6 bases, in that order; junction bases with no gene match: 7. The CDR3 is CASRATGGVQPQHF. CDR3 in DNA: TGTGCCAGTAGAGCCACAGGGGGTGTTCAGCCCCAGCATTTT.

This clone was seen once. CDR3 bases: TGTGCCAGCAGCTTACAAGCAATTGAGAGTGAGCAGTTCTTC. Its translation is CASSLQAIESEQFF. The genes are TRBV7-9 and TRBJ2-1, with D hard to call. Germline CDR1 reads SEHNR; CDR2 reads FQNEAQ (reference sequence). CDR3 length: 14 amino acids. V was trimmed by 2 bases and J by 9 bases, leaving 14 bases between them.

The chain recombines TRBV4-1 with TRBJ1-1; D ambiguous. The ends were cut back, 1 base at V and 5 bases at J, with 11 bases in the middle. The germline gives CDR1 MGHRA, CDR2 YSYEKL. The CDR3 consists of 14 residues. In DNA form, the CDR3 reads TGCGCCAGCAGCCAAGCCCGTACAAGGACTGAAGCTTTCTTT. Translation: CASSQARTRTEAFF.

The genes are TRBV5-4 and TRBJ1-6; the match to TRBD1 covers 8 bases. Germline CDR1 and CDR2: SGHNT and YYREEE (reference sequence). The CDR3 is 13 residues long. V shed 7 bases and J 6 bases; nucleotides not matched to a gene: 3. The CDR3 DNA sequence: TGTGCCAGCGGGGACAGGATTAATTCACCCCTCCACTTT. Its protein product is CASGDRINSPLHF.

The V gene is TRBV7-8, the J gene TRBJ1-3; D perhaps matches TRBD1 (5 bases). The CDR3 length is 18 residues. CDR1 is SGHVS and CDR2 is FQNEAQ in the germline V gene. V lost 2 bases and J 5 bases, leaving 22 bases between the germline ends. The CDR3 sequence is CASSLSSGTAGRRNTIYF. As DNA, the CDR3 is TGTGCCAGCAGCTTAAGTTCGGGCACGGCAGGGAGACGAAACACCATATATTTT.

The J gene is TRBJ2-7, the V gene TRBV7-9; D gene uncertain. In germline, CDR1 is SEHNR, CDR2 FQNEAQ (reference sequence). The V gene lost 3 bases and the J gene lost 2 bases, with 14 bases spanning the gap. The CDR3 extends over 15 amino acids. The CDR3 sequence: CASSFTALPTYEQYF. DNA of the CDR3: TGTGCCAGCAGCTTCACCGCGTTACCGACCTACGAGCAGTACTTC.